The T cell receptor beta chain described here comes from a study of T-cell memory formation after mild COVID-19. V lost 2 bases to trimming and J lost 5 bases, with 9 bases between them. Germline loops: CDR1 GTSNPN, CDR2 SVGIG (reference sequence). This CDR3 contains 13 residues. One entry per CDR3 protein results from TCRdb running MiXCR on the 5' RACE reads. Among approximately 350,000 distinct CDR3 sequences listed, 10% to 15% were seen once. In regard to this clonotype: The antigen is undetermined.

Study observations and caveats: Clones that contracted clustered mainly in CM and EM if CD4+ and in EMRA if CD8+.

Source material: PBMCs or a T cell subset sorted from them (not recorded which). The source is a young man who had mild COVID-19 (a few samples of this study predate the infection). Cell type and time point are not known. This chain connects TRBV30 to TRBJ1-4; D gene ambiguous. The CDR3 region has the DNA TGTGCCTGGAGTTTGAGCAGGAATGAAAAACTGTTTTTT. This codes for CAWSLSRNEKLFF.